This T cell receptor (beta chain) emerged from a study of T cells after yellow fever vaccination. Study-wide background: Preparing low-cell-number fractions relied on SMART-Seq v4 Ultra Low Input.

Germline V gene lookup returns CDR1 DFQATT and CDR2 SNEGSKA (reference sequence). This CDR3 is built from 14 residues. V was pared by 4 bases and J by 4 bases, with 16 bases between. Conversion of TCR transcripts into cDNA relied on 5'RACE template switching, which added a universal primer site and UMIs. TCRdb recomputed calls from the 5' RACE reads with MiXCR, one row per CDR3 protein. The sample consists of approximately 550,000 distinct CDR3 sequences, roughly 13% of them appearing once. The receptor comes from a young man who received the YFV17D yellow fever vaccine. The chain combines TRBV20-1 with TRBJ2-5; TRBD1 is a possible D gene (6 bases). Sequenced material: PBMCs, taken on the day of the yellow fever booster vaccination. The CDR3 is CSANYREGSETQYF. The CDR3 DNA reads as TGCAGTGCTAATTACAGGGAAGGATCAGAGACCCAGTACTTC.